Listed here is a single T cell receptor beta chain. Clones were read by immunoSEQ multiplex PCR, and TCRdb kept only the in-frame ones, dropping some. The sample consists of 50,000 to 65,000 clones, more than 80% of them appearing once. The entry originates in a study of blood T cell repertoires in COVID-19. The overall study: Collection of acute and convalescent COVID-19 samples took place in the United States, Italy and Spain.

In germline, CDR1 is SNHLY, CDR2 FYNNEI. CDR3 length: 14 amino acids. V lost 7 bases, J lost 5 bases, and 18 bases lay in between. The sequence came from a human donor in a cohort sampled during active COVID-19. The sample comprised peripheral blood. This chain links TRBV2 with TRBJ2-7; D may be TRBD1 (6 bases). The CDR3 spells CASTHPGRGNEQYF. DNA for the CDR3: TGTGCCAGCACCCATCCGGGCAGGGGCAACGAGCAGTACTTC.